The sample holds one count of the clone carrying this TCR beta chain. As yet, its antigen is unknown. At one end the junction does not follow the germline gene, possibly because of a read error. This CDR3 contains 13 residues. Germline V CDR1 and CDR2: SQVTM, ANQGSEA. The sample comes from a study of post-analysis software for immune sequencing data. Study observations and caveats: TRBV5-6, TRBV5-1 and TRBV20-1 belonged to a set of roughly five TRBV segments that were more frequent in patients than controls.

Carried by the TCR beta cDNA libraries were unique molecular identifiers. TCRdb used MiXCR to reprocess the PCR reads, holding one entry per CDR3 protein. The sample has approximately 630,000 distinct CDR3 sequences, 59% seen once. The TCR comes from a girl aged 2-9 years with multiple sclerosis. The sequenced material came from blood. The V call is TRBV29-1, the J call TRBJ2-3, with 7 bases lining up with TRBD1. This CDR3 reads CSVAGQDTDTQYF. The CDR3 DNA is TGCAGCGTCGCCGGACAGGACACAGATACTCAGTATTTT.